This is a list of T cell receptor beta chains from one sample in a study of T-cell reconstitution after alpha-beta-depleted transplantation in children. One entry per CDR3 protein, called by TCRdb with MiXCR from the PCR reads. Among 200,000 to 250,000 distinct CDR3 sequences, approximately 9.5% were seen once, and the ten largest hold about 6%. Source: PBMCs from the stem cell graft donor, taken from the stem cell graft. The receptors derive from a human donor who donated a stem cell graft to a child with acute lymphoblastic leukemia. CDR3s include the opening cysteine and the closing phenylalanine or tryptophan. Fields, in order: clone size, V gene, CDR3 protein. Clone size is given for some rows only: seen once, a few or many times, or a class if the clone is expanded.

abundance: few; v_gene: TRBV12-3/TRBV12-4; CDR3aa: CASSGGSYNEQFF
abundance: many; v_gene: TRBV7-9; CDR3aa: CASSLESRQDTYEQYF
abundance: many; v_gene: TRBV4-3; CDR3aa: CASSHPSTGELFF
abundance: many; v_gene: TRBV4-3; CDR3aa: CASSQDLGLSSEQFF
abundance: few; v_gene: TRBV2; CDR3aa: CASRKGSSSGNTIYF
abundance: .; v_gene: TRBV29-1; CDR3aa: CSGGLASTGELFF
abundance: many; v_gene: TRBV20-1; CDR3aa: CSARVHGDELRGYTF
abundance: few; v_gene: TRBV4-1; CDR3aa: CASSQVGLASGGEETQYF
abundance: .; v_gene: TRBV11-2; CDR3aa: CASSLRWPGSHSGNTIYF
abundance: few; v_gene: TRBV7-9; CDR3aa: CASSEFRDDFF
abundance: .; v_gene: TRBV12-3/TRBV12-4; CDR3aa: CASSLTTSAETQYF
abundance: .; v_gene: TRBV7-9; CDR3aa: CASSLGLQGSAGYEQYF
abundance: many; v_gene: TRBV5-1; CDR3aa: CASTVGGTGDYNEQFF
abundance: .; v_gene: TRBV15; CDR3aa: CATSRITGGRETQYF